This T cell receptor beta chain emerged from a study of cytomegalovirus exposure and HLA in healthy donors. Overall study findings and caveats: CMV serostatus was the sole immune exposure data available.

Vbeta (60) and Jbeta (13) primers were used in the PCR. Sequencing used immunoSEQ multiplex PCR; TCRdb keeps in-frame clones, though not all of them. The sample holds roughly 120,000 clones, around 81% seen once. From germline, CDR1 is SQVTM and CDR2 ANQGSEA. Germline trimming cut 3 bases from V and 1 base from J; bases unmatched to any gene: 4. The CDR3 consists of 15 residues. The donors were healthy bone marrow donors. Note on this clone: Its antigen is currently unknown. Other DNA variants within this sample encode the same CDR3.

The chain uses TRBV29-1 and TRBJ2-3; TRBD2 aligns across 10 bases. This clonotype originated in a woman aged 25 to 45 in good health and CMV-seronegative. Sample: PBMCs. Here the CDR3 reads CSVDRLAGGTDTQYF. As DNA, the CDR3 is TGCAGCGTTGATCGGCTAGCGGGGGGCACAGATACGCAGTATTTT.